The 15 T cell receptor beta chains in this list originate from one sample, sequenced in a study of long-term antiretroviral therapy in people with HIV. The run of the v3.0 immunoSEQ assay was at survey level. Sequencing was performed with immunoSEQ multiplex PCR; in TCRdb, only in-frame clones are kept and a portion is missing. The table shows about 22,000 clones, with 75% to 85% occurring only once. Here the sequenced sample was unsorted PBMCs, taken 0.1 years before starting antiretroviral therapy. These receptors came from a young man with HIV.

The chain recombines TRBV13 with TRBJ1-1; tentatively, D is TRBD1 (6 bases). CDR1 is PRHDT, CDR2 FYEKMQ, per germline (reference sequence). The CDR3 consists of 17 residues. Trimming removed 1 base from V and 5 bases from J, with 20 bases in between. The CDR3 protein is CASSLAAGGGGGTEAFF. The CDR3 bases are TGTGCCAGCAGCTTAGCAGCTGGCGGAGGGGGTGGTACTGAAGCTTTCTTT.

The V gene is TRBV2, the J gene TRBJ2-1, with D perhaps matching TRBD1 or TRBD2 (5 bases each). The CDR3 contains 14 residues. Germline-derived CDR1 and CDR2 are SNHLY and FYNNEI. The V end was cut by 3 bases, the J end by 9 bases, with 15 bases between. The CDR3 is CASSEFSGTGEQFF. The CDR3 DNA is TGTGCCAGCAGTGAGTTCTCCGGGACGGGTGAGCAGTTCTTC. Drawing the rest from reference TRBV2 and TRBJ2-1, the complete variable domain is EPEVTQTPSHQVTQMGQEVILRCVPISNHLYFYWYRQILGQKVEFLVSFYNNEISEKSEIFDDQFSVERPDGSNFTLKIRSTKLEDSAMYFCASSEFSGTGEQFFGPGTRLTVL.

This chain uses TRBV5-1 with TRBJ1-1, with D uncertain. CDR3 length equals 14 residues. Between the trimmed V and J ends, which lost 5 bases and 0 bases, there was a span of 11 bases. Germline lookup yields CDR1 SGHRS and CDR2 YFSETQ. The CDR3, as DNA: TGCGCCAGCAGTAGCCGGGTCATGAACACTGAAGCTTTCTTT. Protein: CASSSRVMNTEAFF. Together with reference TRBV5-1 and TRBJ1-1, the CDR3 gives the full variable domain: KAGVTQTPRYLIKTRGQQVTLSCSPISGHRSVSWYQQTPGQGLQFLFEYFSETQRNKGNFPGRFSGRQFSNSRSEMNVSTLELGDSALYLCASSSRVMNTEAFFGQGTRLTVV.

The chain employs TRBV5-1 and TRBJ1-4, with D perhaps matching TRBD1 (5 bases). Trimming shortened V by 4 bases and J by 7 bases, and 14 bases separated the two germline ends. The CDR3 is 14 amino acids. Germline V gene sequence: CDR1 SGHRS, CDR2 YFSETQ. The CDR3 coding sequence is TGCGCCAGCAGCGGAGGGGTAACGGGTGAAAAACTGTTTTTT. Its translation: CASSGGVTGEKLFF.

This clone occurred a few times. The chain has TRBV4-1 and TRBJ1-5; 9 bases agree with TRBD1. The CDR3 spans 16 residues. The V gene end was trimmed by 0 bases and the J gene end by 5 bases; junction bases not matched to a gene: 5. Germline CDR1 is MGHRA and CDR2 is YSYEKL. The CDR3 nucleotides are TGCGCCAGCAGCCAAGAAATGACAGGGGGTTATCAGCCCCAGCATTTT. It is translated as CASSQEMTGGYQPQHF.

This rearrangement joins TRBV29-1 to TRBJ2-1; D call uncertain. The CDR3 has 14 amino acids. Per the germline V gene, CDR1 is SQVTM and CDR2 is ANQGSEA. V shed 7 bases and J shed 0 bases, with 13 bases lying between them. CDR3 residues: CSAVSVSSYNEQFF. In DNA form, the CDR3 reads TGCAGCGCCGTAAGTGTTAGCTCCTACAATGAGCAGTTCTTC.

The chain joins TRBV7-2 to TRBJ2-5; 14 bases map to TRBD2. The CDR3 consists of 17 residues. Looked up from germline, CDR1 is SGHTA and CDR2 is FQGNSA. Trimming removed 1 base from V and 6 bases from J; junction bases left unmatched: 7. The CDR3 reads CASSLGRLAGGRKTQYF. In DNA form, the CDR3 reads TGTGCCAGCAGCTTAGGTCGACTAGCGGGAGGGCGGAAGACCCAGTACTTC. The whole variable domain, remainder taken from reference TRBV7-2 and TRBJ2-5, is GAGVSQSPSNKVTEKGKDVELRCDPISGHTALYWYRQSLGQGLEFLIYFQGNSAPDKSGLPSDRFSAERTGGSVSTLTIQRTQQEDSAVYLCASSLGRLAGGRKTQYFGPGTRLLVL.

This clone appeared a single time. The chain recombines TRBV5-1 with TRBJ2-7; 11 bases are a match to TRBD1. V lost 0 bases to trimming and J lost 3 bases; unmatched junction nucleotides: 2. The CDR3 runs 15 residues. CDR1 SGHRS and CDR2 YFSETQ come from the germline V gene. CDR3 nucleotides: TGCGCCAGCAGCTTGGGCGGGACAGGGGGCTACGAGCAGTACTTC. It specifies CASSLGGTGGYEQYF.

The CDR3 bases are TGTGCCAGCAGCCGAACGACAAGGGCGGGTGACGAGCAGTACTTC. Amino acid sequence: CASSRTTRAGDEQYF. The chain has TRBV28 and TRBJ2-7, with TRBD2 as a possible D gene (5 bases). The CDR3 spans 15 residues. Looked up from germline, CDR1 is MDHEN and CDR2 is SYDVKM. Trimming removed 6 bases at V and 5 bases at J, with 20 bases between.

V usage is TRBV6-1 and J usage is TRBJ2-1; TRBD2 aligns across 12 bases. Germline V gene data show CDR1 as MNHNS and CDR2 as SASEGT. The CDR3 covers 16 residues. V lost 2 bases and J lost 2; bases outside the gene matches: 1. In DNA form, the CDR3 reads TGTGCCAGCAGTGAAACTAGCGGGGGGACCTACAATGAGCAGTTCTTC. Residues: CASSETSGGTYNEQFF.

This sequence joins TRBV2 and TRBJ1-5, with a possible D match to TRBD1 (5 bases). In germline, CDR1 is SNHLY, CDR2 FYNNEI. The V end was cut by 4 bases, the J end by 4 bases, with 11 bases between. The CDR3 is 14 amino acids. CDR3 DNA: TGTGCCAGCAGTGGTGGGGCAGGTAATCAGCCCCAGCATTTT. Encoded protein: CASSGGAGNQPQHF.

The V gene is TRBV29-1, the J gene TRBJ2-3; TRBD2 matches 7 bases. This CDR3 contains 16 residues. V gave up 0 bases and J gave up 5 bases; unmatched junction bases: 11. CDR1 and CDR2 from the germline V gene are SQVTM and ANQGSEA. CDR3 sequence: CSVEEVREGEGDTQYF. The CDR3, as DNA: TGCAGCGTTGAAGAAGTAAGAGAAGGGGAGGGAGATACGCAGTATTTT.

The table lists this clone with a few counts. CDR3 residues: CASSFWGGHGYTF. The CDR3 DNA is TGTGCCAGCAGCTTTTGGGGGGGTCATGGCTACACCTTC. The chain recombines TRBV7-3 with TRBJ1-2, with D maybe TRBD1 (5 bases). Trimming cost V 3 bases and J 6 bases, with 11 bases left between them. This CDR3 region has 13 residues. The germline CDR1 and CDR2 sequences are SGHTA and FQGTGA.

The chain employs TRBV6-4 and TRBJ2-3, with D maybe TRBD2 (7 bases). The CDR3 runs to 14 residues. Trimming took off 2 bases at V and 2 bases at J, with 8 bases between the two ends. CDR1 is MRHNA, CDR2 SNTAGT, per germline. DNA of the CDR3: TGTGCCAGCAGTGACGGGGGGGCCACAGATACGCAGTATTTT. It codes for CASSDGGATDTQYF.

This clone was recorded only once. The CDR3 is CASSEFLASDTQYF. The CDR3 region has the DNA TGCGCCAGCAGTGAGTTTCTAGCAAGCGATACGCAGTATTTT. The chain links TRBV10-2 to TRBJ2-3, with a possible D match to TRBD2 (5 bases). The CDR3 runs to 14 residues. V lost 1 base and J 6 bases, leaving 11 bases between the germline ends. From germline, CDR1 is WSHSY and CDR2 SAAADI.